Following are 21 T cell receptor beta chains from one sample sequenced in a study of CD8 T cells in Susac syndrome. RNA, at roughly 0.5 to 1 ug, was reverse transcribed with random hexamers. From the immunoSEQ multiplex PCR reads, TCRdb called clonotypes with MiXCR, one entry per CDR3 protein. Of fewer than 85,000 distinct CDR3 sequences listed, approximately 93% are singletons. The material sequenced was CD8+ T cells from PBMCs. The receptor set was obtained from a human donor with Susac syndrome.

This chain links TRBV7-9 with TRBJ1-5; D possibly corresponds to TRBD1 (6 bases). This CDR3 is built from 14 residues. V lost 4 bases and J lost 8, with 15 bases in between. Germline values: CDR1 SEHNR, CDR2 FQNEAQ (reference sequence). This CDR3 reads CASSSTGIGEPQHF. CDR3 bases: TGTGCCAGCAGCTCTACAGGGATAGGGGAGCCCCAGCATTTT.

V is TRBV28 and J is TRBJ2-7; 9 bases agree with TRBD1. Germline CDR1 is MDHEN and CDR2 is SYDVKM. This CDR3 is built from 14 residues. V trimming: 1 base; J trimming: 8 bases; junction bases outside the gene matches: 6. The CDR3 bases are TGTGCCAGCAGTTTATCGACAGGGGGTAAGCAGCAGTACTTC. This encodes CASSLSTGGKQQYF.

The chain has TRBV2 and TRBJ1-5, with a weak D call TRBD1 (6 bases). This CDR3 spans 14 amino acids. V lost 1 base and J 5 bases, leaving 9 bases between the germline ends. Germline CDR1 SNHLY, CDR2 FYNNEI. CDR3 protein: CASSEGDNYQPQHF. The CDR3 DNA reads as TGTGCCAGCAGTGAAGGGGACAACTATCAGCCCCAGCATTTT.

The chain joins TRBV9 to TRBJ2-1; 9 nucleotides agree with TRBD2. The CDR3 spans 17 residues. Germline V gene data show CDR1 as SGDLS and CDR2 as YYNGEE. Trimming removed 3 bases from V and 9 bases from J; junction bases left unmatched: 16. CDR3 bases: TGTGCCAGCAGCGGAAACATTGCTAGCGGGGCCCGGGGTGAGCAGTTCTTC. Translated, it gives CASSGNIASGARGEQFF.

J is TRBJ2-4 and V is TRBV12-3 or TRBV12-4; D is uncertain. Trimming cost V 7 bases and J 1 base, with 17 bases left between them. The length of the CDR3 is 16 residues. The CDR3 loop reads CASTGFLGLAKNIQYF. In nucleotides, the CDR3 is TGTGCCAGCACCGGGTTCTTAGGCCTCGCCAAAAACATTCAGTACTTC.

The chain joins TRBV6-5 to TRBJ2-7, with a weak D call TRBD2 (7 bases). The CDR3 loop spans 15 amino acids. The germline V and J ends were trimmed by 0 bases and 3 bases, with 12 bases remaining between them. CDR1 is MNHEY, CDR2 SVGAGI, per germline. The DNA of the CDR3 is TGTGCCAGCAGTTACTCCGCGGGGGCTATCTACGAGCAGTACTTC. This translates into CASSYSAGAIYEQYF.

V usage is TRBV10-2 and J usage is TRBJ1-1, with TRBD1 as a possible D gene (5 bases). The V and J ends lost 10 bases and 5 bases respectively, with 14 bases between them. Germline CDR1 is WSHSY and CDR2 is SAAADI. CDR3 size: 12 residues. CDR3 loop: CATLHGGTEAFF. CDR3 coding DNA: TGCGCCACCCTGCACGGGGGGACTGAAGCTTTCTTT.

The chain links TRBV7-6 to TRBJ2-7, with a weak D call TRBD1 (5 bases). The CDR3 spans 15 residues. V was cut by 3 bases and J by 0 bases, with 12 bases left in between. Germline lookup yields CDR1 SGHVS and CDR2 FNYEAQ. CDR3 sequence (DNA): TGTGCCAGCAGCTTTAGGGGTTCTGGCTCCTACGAGCAGTACTTC. Translating it yields CASSFRGSGSYEQYF.

The chain recombines TRBV9 with TRBJ2-4, with TRBD1 matching over 7 bases. The CDR3 contains 12 residues. V dropped 3 bases and J dropped 15; count of bases not matched to a gene: 9. The germline V gene encodes CDR1 SGDLS and CDR2 YYNGEE. CDR3 in DNA: TGTGCCAGCAGCGAAGACAGGGTAAAGTTGTACTTC. Protein product: CASSEDRVKLYF. Drawing the rest from reference TRBV9 and TRBJ2-4, the complete variable domain is DSGVTQTPKHLITATGQRVTLRCSPRSGDLSVYWYQQSLDQGLQFLIQYYNGEERAKGNILERFSAQQFPDLHSELNLSSLELGDSALYFCASSEDRVKLYFGAGTRLSVL.

The V and J genes are TRBV7-9 and TRBJ2-7, with TRBD2 matching 13 bases. Germline V gene lookup returns CDR1 SEHNR and CDR2 FQNEAQ (reference sequence). This CDR3 region has 16 residues. Trimming at V came to 5 bases and at J to 5 bases, leaving 9 bases not matched to a gene. This CDR3 is CASSKLAGGPGNEQYF. As DNA, the CDR3 is TGTGCCAGCAGCAAACTAGCGGGGGGGCCAGGTAACGAGCAGTACTTC. Filled out from reference TRBV7-9 and TRBJ2-7, the complete variable domain reads DTGVSQNPRHKITKRGQNVTFRCDPISEHNRLYWYRQTLGQGPEFLTYFQNEAQLEKSRLLSDRFSAERPKGSFSTLEIQRTEQGDSAMYLCASSKLAGGPGNEQYFGPGTRLTVT.

This chain joins TRBV18 and TRBJ2-3; D tentatively reads TRBD1 or TRBD2 (5 bases each). Germline V CDR1 and CDR2: KGHSH, LQKENI. This CDR3 comprises 16 residues. V was shortened by 5 bases and J by 0 bases, with 15 bases between the two germline ends. In nucleotides, the CDR3 is TGTGCCAGCTCATCGTCTTTCCGGGACAGCACAGATACGCAGTATTTT. Its protein is CASSSSFRDSTDTQYF.

The chain carries TRBV28 and TRBJ1-5; D is unclear. This CDR3 region has 13 residues. Trimming shortened V by 7 bases and J by 7 bases, and 14 bases separated the two germline ends. Germline V lookup: CDR1 MDHEN, CDR2 SYDVKM. CDR3 sequence: CASTQEIGQPQHF. The CDR3 DNA follows: TGTGCCAGCACCCAGGAGATCGGACAGCCCCAGCATTTT.

V is TRBV28 and J is TRBJ1-3, with D unresolved. This CDR3 has 14 residues. Trimming stripped 3 bases from V and 0 bases from J, with 6 bases between. The germline gives CDR1 MDHEN, CDR2 SYDVKM. The CDR3 DNA reads TGTGCCAGCAGTTTCTACAGCTCTGGAAACACCATATATTTT. This codes for CASSFYSSGNTIYF.

In DNA, the CDR3 is TGTGCCAGCAGCACGACAGGTGACAATGAGCAGTTCTTC. Its translation is CASSTTGDNEQFF. The rearrangement uses TRBV7-8 and TRBJ2-1; D may be TRBD1 (6 bases). Germline-derived CDR1 and CDR2 are SGHVS and FQNEAQ. The V gene lost 5 bases and the J gene lost 5 bases, with 10 bases spanning the gap. This CDR3 region has 13 residues.

The CDR3 DNA is TGTGCCAGCGGGCTCGGGGCCAACGTCCTGACTTTC. Residues: CASGLGANVLTF. The J gene is TRBJ2-6, the V gene TRBV7-9, with D unclear. The V gene lost 8 bases and the J gene lost 4 bases, with 6 bases spanning the gap. Germline values: CDR1 SEHNR, CDR2 FQNEAQ (reference sequence). The CDR3 runs to 12 residues.

This chain links TRBV7-9 with TRBJ2-3; perhaps TRBD2 as D (6 bases). CDR1 and CDR2 (germline): SEHNR, FQNEAQ (reference sequence). This CDR3 has 13 amino acids. V dropped 5 bases and J dropped 6 bases, with 12 bases sitting between them. CDR3 coding DNA: TGTGCCAGCAGCACCGCCGCGGGGGATACGCAGTATTTT. It codes for CASSTAAGDTQYF.

The chain couples TRBV12-3 or TRBV12-4 to TRBJ1-1, with D unclear. The V gene lost 6 bases and the J gene lost 0 bases, with 8 bases spanning the gap. The CDR3 consists of 13 residues. CDR3 loop: CASSLQLNTEAFF. The CDR3 DNA follows: TGTGCCAGCAGCCTTCAGCTGAACACTGAAGCTTTCTTT.

The chain employs TRBV5-6 and TRBJ1-6, with TRBD1 matching over 10 bases. There are 15 residues in the CDR3. V trimming: 4 bases; J trimming: 7 bases; junction bases outside the gene matches: 5. Germline V gene sequence: CDR1 SGHDT, CDR2 YYEEEE. The DNA for the CDR3 is TGTGCCAGCAGCCGCAGGGGACAGGGGAATTCACCCCTCCACTTT. Its translation: CASSRRGQGNSPLHF.

The chain is built from TRBV20-1 and TRBJ1-2; a weak D match, TRBD1 (5 bases). Trimming stripped 7 bases from V and 2 bases from J, with 17 bases between. The germline V gene encodes CDR1 DFQATT and CDR2 SNEGSKA (reference sequence). This CDR3 is built from 14 residues. The CDR3 sequence: CSVRGQGLNYGYTF. The CDR3, as DNA: TGCAGTGTCAGAGGGCAGGGACTCAACTATGGCTACACCTTC.

The chain combines TRBV28 with TRBJ1-4; D uncertain. This CDR3 comprises 15 residues. Between the trimmed V and J ends, which lost 3 bases and 7 bases, there was a span of 15 bases. Germline assignment: CDR1 MDHEN and CDR2 SYDVKM. CDR3 nucleotides: TGTGCCAGCAGTTTCGACGGACGGTCTCGTGAAAAACTGTTTTTT. It encodes CASSFDGRSREKLFF.

This clonotype was seen a single time. V usage is TRBV29-1 and J usage is TRBJ2-2; TRBD1 aligns across 11 bases. Trimming removed 1 base from V and 5 bases from J; junction bases left unmatched: 3. This CDR3 comprises 15 residues. Germline CDR1 SQVTM, CDR2 ANQGSEA. The CDR3 protein is CSVEGGDRGTGELFF. The DNA for the CDR3 is TGCAGCGTTGAAGGGGGGGACAGGGGGACCGGGGAGCTGTTTTTT.